A single sample gave rise to the 12 T cell receptor beta chains below, sequenced in a study of technical replicates of blood from a handful of donors. Sequencing was performed with immunoSEQ multiplex PCR; in TCRdb, only in-frame clones are kept and a portion is missing. The sample lists around 68,000 clones; about 97% were seen once. Sequenced: T cells isolated from PBMCs. The receptors here all came from a human donor in good health.

The sample holds one count of this clone. V is TRBV12-5 and J is TRBJ2-7; 8 nucleotides align to TRBD1. There are 12 residues in the CDR3. Germline V gives CDR1 LGHNT, CDR2 FRNRAP. CDR3 loop: CASTQGAYEQYF. CDR3 nucleotides: TGTGCCTCCACTCAGGGGGCTTACGAGCAGTACTTC.

The V call is TRBV6-5, the J call TRBJ2-1; D may be TRBD2 (5 bases). There are 12 residues in the CDR3. Deletions cut 6 bases from V and 6 bases from J, with 9 bases between. The germline V gene has CDR1 MNHEY and CDR2 SVGAGI. Written as DNA, the CDR3 is TGTGCCAGCAGCCCGGGGTTCAATGAGCAGTTCTTC. Amino acid sequence: CASSPGFNEQFF.

This rearrangement joins TRBV2 to TRBJ2-3; 10 bases are a match to TRBD2. The germline gives CDR1 SNHLY, CDR2 FYNNEI. J gave up 6 bases and V 3 bases, and 15 bases lay outside the gene matches. The CDR3 contains 18 residues. CDR3 nucleotides: TGTGCCAGCAGTGACCCGGCCCCTCTAGCGGGAGATCCGGATACGCAGTATTTT. This gives the protein CASSDPAPLAGDPDTQYF. Complete variable domain (other parts from reference TRBV2 and TRBJ2-3): EPEVTQTPSHQVTQMGQEVILRCVPISNHLYFYWYRQILGQKVEFLVSFYNNEISEKSEIFDDQFSVERPDGSNFTLKIRSTKLEDSAMYFCASSDPAPLAGDPDTQYFGPGTRLTVL.

This chain connects TRBV9 to TRBJ2-1; TRBD2 matches 8 bases. This CDR3 region has 16 residues. CDR1 SGDLS and CDR2 YYNGEE come from the germline V gene. The ends lost 3 bases at V and 4 bases at J; junction bases unmatched: 9. The CDR3: CASSEGLALTYNEQFF. In DNA form, the CDR3 reads TGTGCCAGCAGCGAAGGACTAGCCTTAACTTACAATGAGCAGTTCTTC.

This chain uses TRBV7-9 with TRBJ1-2; D is ambiguous. Trimming cost V 7 bases and J 0 bases, with 9 bases left between them. Germline V gene data show CDR1 as SEHNR and CDR2 as FQNEAQ (reference sequence). The CDR3 has 13 amino acids. The CDR3 here is CASTHSANYGYTF. The CDR3 bases are TGTGCCAGCACCCATTCGGCTAACTATGGCTACACCTTC. Together with reference TRBV7-9 and TRBJ1-2, the CDR3 gives the full variable domain: DTGVSQNPRHKITKRGQNVTFRCDPISEHNRLYWYRQTLGQGPEFLTYFQNEAQLEKSRLLSDRFSAERPKGSFSTLEIQRTEQGDSAMYLCASTHSANYGYTFGSGTRLTVV.

This clone has just one count. The chain couples TRBV6-1 to TRBJ2-7; TRBD1 aligns across 11 bases. The junction had 5 bases not matched to a gene; V was cut back by 3 bases and J by 7 bases. This CDR3 has 14 residues. CDR1 MNHNS and CDR2 SASEGT come from the germline V gene. CDR3 sequence (DNA): TGTGCCAGCAGTGAGATGGACAGGGGGCAGGAGCAGTACTTC. Residues: CASSEMDRGQEQYF.

V and J are TRBV5-4 and TRBJ2-3; 11 bases map to TRBD2. V gave up 1 base and J gave up 2 bases; unmatched junction bases: 6. CDR1 and CDR2 (germline): SGHNT, YYREEE (reference sequence). This CDR3 has 17 amino acids. The DNA for the CDR3 is TGTGCCAGCAGCTTGAGACTAGCGGGGACTTACACAGATACGCAGTATTTT. It encodes CASSLRLAGTYTDTQYF.

J is TRBJ2-7 and V is TRBV28, with 11 positions matching TRBD2. This CDR3 region has 15 residues. The junction had 4 bases not matched to a gene; V was cut back by 5 bases and J by 1 base. The germline gives CDR1 MDHEN, CDR2 SYDVKM. The CDR3 here is CASSVPSGRSYEQYF. In DNA form, the CDR3 reads TGTGCCAGCAGTGTACCTAGCGGGAGGTCCTACGAGCAGTACTTC.

This clone was counted a single time. The rearrangement uses TRBV5-6 and TRBJ2-3, with 11 bases fitting TRBD1. V shed 1 base, J shed 6 bases, and the junction held 10 bases outside the gene matches. Germline lookup yields CDR1 SGHDT and CDR2 YYEEEE. The CDR3 spans 17 residues. CDR3 region: CASSLLGQGALSDTQYF. In DNA, the CDR3 is TGTGCCAGCAGCTTGTTAGGACAGGGGGCATTATCGGATACGCAGTATTTT.

This chain connects TRBV6-5 to TRBJ2-1; 7 bases map to TRBD2. J was trimmed by 8 bases and V by 4 bases; bases with no gene match: 5. CDR1 and CDR2 (germline): MNHEY, SVGAGI. This CDR3 region has 13 residues. CDR3 nucleotide sequence: TGTGCCAGCAGTTGGGAGCGGGGCCATGAGCAGTTCTTC. It translates to CASSWERGHEQFF.

The CDR3, as DNA: TGTGCCAGTAGTATCCAGGGCGGTACGGAGACCCAGTACTTC. It is translated as CASSIQGGTETQYF. This chain links TRBV19 with TRBJ2-5; D possibly corresponds to TRBD1 (5 bases). This CDR3 contains 14 residues. Germline-derived CDR1 and CDR2 are LNHDA and SQIVND (reference sequence). The germline V and J ends were trimmed by 3 bases and 5 bases, with 13 bases remaining between them.

This clone was recorded once. The chain has TRBV6-6 and TRBJ2-7; 10 bases are a match to TRBD2. CDR1 is MNHNY and CDR2 is SVGAGI in the germline V gene (reference sequence). V shed 7 bases, J shed 5 bases, and the junction held 8 bases outside the gene matches. The CDR3 is 14 residues long. The CDR3 DNA is TGTGCCAGCACCAGCGGGAGGGCACCCCACGAGCAGTACTTC. Translated, it gives CASTSGRAPHEQYF.